There are a few counts of the clone carrying this T cell receptor beta chain. TCRdb re-derived calls from the 5' RACE reads in MiXCR, one entry per CDR3 protein. The repertoire includes 25,000 to 30,000 distinct CDR3 sequences, under 6.5% of them detected once, and 5% to 5.5% sits in the top ten. This sample is part of a study of early T cells in non-severe SARS-CoV-2 infection. V was pared by 3 bases and J by 7 bases, with 7 bases of the junction left unmatched. Germline CDR1 MNHNS, CDR2 SASEGT. The CDR3 runs 15 residues. The TCR sequence derives from an adult who was a healthcare worker with PCR-confirmed SARS-CoV-2 infection or an uninfected control (not recorded which). The specimen sequenced was whole blood. J is TRBJ1-4 and V is TRBV6-1; 8 bases line up with TRBD1. The CDR3: CASSERQGTSEKLFF. The CDR3 region has the DNA TGTGCCAGCAGTGAGAGACAGGGGACCAGTGAAAAACTGTTTTTT.